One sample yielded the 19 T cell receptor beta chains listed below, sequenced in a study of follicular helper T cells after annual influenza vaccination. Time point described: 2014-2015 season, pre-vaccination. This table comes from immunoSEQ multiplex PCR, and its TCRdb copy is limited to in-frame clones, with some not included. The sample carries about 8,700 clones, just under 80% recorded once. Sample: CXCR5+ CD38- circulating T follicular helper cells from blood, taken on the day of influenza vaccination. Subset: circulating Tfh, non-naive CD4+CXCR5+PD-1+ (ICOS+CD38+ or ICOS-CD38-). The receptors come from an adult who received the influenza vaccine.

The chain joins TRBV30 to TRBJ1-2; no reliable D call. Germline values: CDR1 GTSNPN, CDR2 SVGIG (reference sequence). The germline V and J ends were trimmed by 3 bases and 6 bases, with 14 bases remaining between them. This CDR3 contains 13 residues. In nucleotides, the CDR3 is TGTGCCTGGAGAGAACCAAACACCAATGGCTACACCTTC. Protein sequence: CAWREPNTNGYTF.

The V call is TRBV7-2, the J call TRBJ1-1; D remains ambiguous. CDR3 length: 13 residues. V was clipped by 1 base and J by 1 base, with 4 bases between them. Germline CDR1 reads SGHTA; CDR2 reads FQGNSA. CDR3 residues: CASSLGRNTEAFF. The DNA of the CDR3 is TGTGCCAGCAGCTTAGGGCGGAACACTGAAGCTTTCTTT.

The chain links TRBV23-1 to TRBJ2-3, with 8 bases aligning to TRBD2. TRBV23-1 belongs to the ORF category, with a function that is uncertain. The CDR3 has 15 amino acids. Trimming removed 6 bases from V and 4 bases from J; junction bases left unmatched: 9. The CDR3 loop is CASRLTSAGADTQYF. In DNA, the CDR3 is TGCGCCAGCAGATTGACTAGCGCGGGAGCAGATACGCAGTATTTT.

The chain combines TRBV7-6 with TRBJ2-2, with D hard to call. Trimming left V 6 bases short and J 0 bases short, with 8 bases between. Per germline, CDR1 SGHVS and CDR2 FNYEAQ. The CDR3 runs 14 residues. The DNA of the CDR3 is TGTGCCAGCAGTGAGTCAGCGAACACCGGGGAGCTGTTTTTT. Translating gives CASSESANTGELFF.

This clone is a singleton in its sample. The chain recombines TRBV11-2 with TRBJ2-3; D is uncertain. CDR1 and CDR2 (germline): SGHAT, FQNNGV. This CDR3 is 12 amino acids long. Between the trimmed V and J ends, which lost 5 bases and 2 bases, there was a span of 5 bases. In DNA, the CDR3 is TGTGCCAGCAGCCGGAACACAGATACGCAGTATTTT. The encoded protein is CASSRNTDTQYF.

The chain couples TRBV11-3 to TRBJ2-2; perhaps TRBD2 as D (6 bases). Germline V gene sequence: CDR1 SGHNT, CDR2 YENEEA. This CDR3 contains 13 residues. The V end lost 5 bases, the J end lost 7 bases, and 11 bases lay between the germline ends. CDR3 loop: CASSLARGGELFF. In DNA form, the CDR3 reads TGTGCCAGCAGCCTAGCGCGGGGCGGGGAGCTGTTTTTT.

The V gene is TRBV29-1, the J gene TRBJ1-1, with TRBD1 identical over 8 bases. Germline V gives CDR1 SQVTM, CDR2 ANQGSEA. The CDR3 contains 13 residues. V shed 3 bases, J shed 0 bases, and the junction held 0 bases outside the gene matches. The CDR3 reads CSVDRGLNTEAFF. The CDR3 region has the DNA TGCAGCGTTGACAGGGGGCTGAACACTGAAGCTTTCTTT.

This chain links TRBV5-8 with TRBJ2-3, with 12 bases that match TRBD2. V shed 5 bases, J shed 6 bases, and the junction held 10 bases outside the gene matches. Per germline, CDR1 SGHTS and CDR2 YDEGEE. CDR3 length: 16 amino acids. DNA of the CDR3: TGTGCCAGCAGTCCAGGACTAGCGGGACTGGGGGATACGCAGTATTTT. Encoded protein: CASSPGLAGLGDTQYF.

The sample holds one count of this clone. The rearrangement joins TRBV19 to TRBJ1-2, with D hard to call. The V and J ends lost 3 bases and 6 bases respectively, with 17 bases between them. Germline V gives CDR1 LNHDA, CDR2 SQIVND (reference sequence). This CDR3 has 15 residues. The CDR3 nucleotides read TGTGCCAGTAGTATTATCAACAGCCACTTAGATGGCTACACCTTC. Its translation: CASSIINSHLDGYTF.

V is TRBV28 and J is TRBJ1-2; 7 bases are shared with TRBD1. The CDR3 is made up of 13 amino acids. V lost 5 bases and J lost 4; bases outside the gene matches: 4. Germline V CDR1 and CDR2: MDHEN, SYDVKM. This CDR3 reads CASSQGGGYGYTF. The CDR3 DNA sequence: TGTGCCAGCAGTCAGGGGGGAGGCTATGGCTACACCTTC.

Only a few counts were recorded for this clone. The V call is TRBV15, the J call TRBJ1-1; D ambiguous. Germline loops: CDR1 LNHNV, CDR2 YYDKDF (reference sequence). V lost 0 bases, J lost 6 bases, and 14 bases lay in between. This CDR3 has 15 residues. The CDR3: CATSREGRPGAEAFF. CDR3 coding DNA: TGTGCCACCAGCAGAGAAGGCAGGCCAGGCGCTGAAGCTTTCTTT.

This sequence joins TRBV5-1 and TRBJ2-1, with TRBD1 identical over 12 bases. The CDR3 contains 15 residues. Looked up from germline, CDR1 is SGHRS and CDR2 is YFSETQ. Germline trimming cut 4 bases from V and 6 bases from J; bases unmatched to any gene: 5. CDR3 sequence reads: CASSPGQGAGNEQFF. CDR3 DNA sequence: TGCGCCAGCAGCCCGGGACAGGGGGCTGGCAATGAGCAGTTCTTC.

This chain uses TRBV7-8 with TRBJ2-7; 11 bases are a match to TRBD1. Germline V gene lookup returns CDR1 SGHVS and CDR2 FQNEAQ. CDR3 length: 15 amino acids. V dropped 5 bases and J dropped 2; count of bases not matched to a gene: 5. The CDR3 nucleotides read TGTGCCAGCAGCGGGGGACAGGGGGGTACCTACGAGCAGTACTTC. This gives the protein CASSGGQGGTYEQYF.

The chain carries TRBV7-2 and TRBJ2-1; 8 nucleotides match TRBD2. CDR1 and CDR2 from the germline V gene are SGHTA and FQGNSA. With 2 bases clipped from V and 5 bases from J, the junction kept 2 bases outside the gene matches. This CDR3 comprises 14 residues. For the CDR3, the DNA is TGTGCCAGCAGCTTACTAGCGGGCAACAATGAGCAGTTCTTC. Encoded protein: CASSLLAGNNEQFF.

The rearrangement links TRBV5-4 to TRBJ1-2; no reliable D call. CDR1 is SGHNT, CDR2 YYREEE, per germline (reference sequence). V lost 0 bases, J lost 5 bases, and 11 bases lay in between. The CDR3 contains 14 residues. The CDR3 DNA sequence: TGTGCCAGCAGCTTGGAGGCGGGAGAGTATGGCTACACCTTC. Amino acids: CASSLEAGEYGYTF.

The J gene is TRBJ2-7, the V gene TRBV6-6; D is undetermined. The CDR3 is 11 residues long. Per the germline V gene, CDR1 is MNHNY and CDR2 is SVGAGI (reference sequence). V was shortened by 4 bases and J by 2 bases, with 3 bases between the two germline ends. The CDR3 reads CASSWTYEQYF. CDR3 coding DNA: TGTGCCAGCAGTTGGACCTACGAGCAGTACTTC.

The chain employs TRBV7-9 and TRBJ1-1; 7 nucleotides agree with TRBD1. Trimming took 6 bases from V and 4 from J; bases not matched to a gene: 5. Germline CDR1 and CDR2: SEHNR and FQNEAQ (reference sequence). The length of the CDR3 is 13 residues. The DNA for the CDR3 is TGTGCCAGCAGTGGGGACAGAGTCACTGAAGCTTTCTTT. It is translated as CASSGDRVTEAFF.

CDR3 sequence (DNA): TGTGCCAGCAGCTCCCTTGGCCCCGGGACAGGAAGCACAGATACGCAGTATTTT. As protein: CASSSLGPGTGSTDTQYF. The chain recombines TRBV7-3 with TRBJ2-3, with TRBD1 matching 8 bases. With V trimmed by 4 bases and J by 0 bases, 12 bases remained unmatched. Germline lookup yields CDR1 SGHTA and CDR2 FQGTGA. The CDR3 consists of 18 residues.

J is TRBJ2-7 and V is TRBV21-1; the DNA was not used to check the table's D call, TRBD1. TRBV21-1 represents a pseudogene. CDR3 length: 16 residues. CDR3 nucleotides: TGTGCCAGCAGCACACCGACAGGGGATTCCTCCTACGAGCAGTACTTC. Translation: CASSTPTGDSSYEQYF.